This TCR beta chain was retrieved from a study of beta chain features in type 1 diabetes. Overall study: All samples yielded some 110 million examined sorted cells.

Expressed TCRB transcripts were sequenced, since all the RNA that had been isolated was reverse transcribed. Sequencing was performed with immunoSEQ multiplex PCR; in TCRdb, only in-frame clones are kept and a portion is missing. This sample has 300,000 to 450,000 clones, with 15% to 20% found just once. The CDR3 length is 17 residues. Trimming took 4 bases from V and 1 from J; bases not matched to a gene: 8. Germline CDR1 reads SGHRS; CDR2 reads YFSETQ. Study-wide findings and caveats: Junctions at VDJ sites from type 1 diabetes patients had fewer insertions and more deletions.

This clone was detected only once. Its specificity is not known. Based on CD45RO/CCR7/CD25/CD127/CD95/CD27, CD4+ regulatory, stem cell-like memory, naive and central memory cells were sorted. The TCR comes from a woman in her late teens or twenties in good health. Sequencing was done on a sample of naive CD4+ T cells from blood. The chain links TRBV5-1 to TRBJ2-2; 9 nucleotides align to TRBD2. The CDR3 DNA follows: TGCGCCAGCAGCCTCCTCGGTAGCGGGGGGAACACCGGGGAGCTGTTTTTT. Protein product: CASSLLGSGGNTGELFF.